These 6 T cell receptor beta chains originate from one sample sequenced in a study of cytomegalovirus exposure and HLA in healthy donors. The PCR ran on 60 Vbeta and 13 Jbeta primers. Using immunoSEQ multiplex PCR, the repertoire was profiled, and TCRdb retains in-frame clones only, with some absent. The sample holds a few hundred thousand clones, around 83% seen once. Material: PBMCs. These receptors were taken from a girl aged 5 to 17 in good health and CMV-seronegative.

The V and J genes are TRBV29-1 and TRBJ1-2; D is unclear. Germline V gene data show CDR1 as SQVTM and CDR2 as ANQGSEA. The CDR3 totals 15 residues. Trimming removed 0 bases from V and 4 bases from J, with 15 bases in between. In nucleotides, the CDR3 is TGCAGCGTTGAAGATACGGGAGAAGTCTCCTATGGCTACACCTTC. Protein product: CSVEDTGEVSYGYTF.

This clone was found a few times. The chain has TRBV6-1 and TRBJ2-7, with no clear D. Germline V gene data show CDR1 as MNHNS and CDR2 as SASEGT. The CDR3 has 13 amino acids. The V gene lost 6 bases and the J gene lost 3 bases, with 12 bases spanning the gap. The CDR3 loop is CASSTNINYEQYF. CDR3 bases: TGTGCCAGCAGCACGAACATTAACTACGAGCAGTACTTC.

V is TRBV9 and J is TRBJ1-1; D uncertain. This CDR3 has 13 residues. Germline CDR1 and CDR2: SGDLS and YYNGEE. V dropped 3 bases and J dropped 4 bases, with 10 bases sitting between them. The CDR3 region has the DNA TGTGCCAGCAGCGACGGTCTTTTCACTGAAGCTTTCTTT. It translates to CASSDGLFTEAFF.

This chain uses TRBV28 with TRBJ2-2; no firm D call. Trimming left V 1 base short and J 1 base short, with 7 bases between. Germline loops: CDR1 MDHEN, CDR2 SYDVKM. The CDR3 extends over 15 amino acids. CDR3 in amino acids: CASSLLAENTGELFF. The CDR3 nucleotides are TGTGCCAGCAGTTTATTGGCAGAGAACACCGGGGAGCTGTTTTTT.

The chain combines TRBV6-1 with TRBJ1-2, with 8 bases that match TRBD1. The CDR3 has 15 residues. From germline, CDR1 is MNHNS and CDR2 SASEGT. The V and J ends lost 1 base and 8 bases, in that order; junction bases with no gene match: 9. The CDR3: CASSEVGRQGMGYTF. CDR3 in DNA: TGTGCCAGCAGTGAAGTTGGGCGACAGGGGATGGGCTACACCTTC.

The chain couples TRBV10-3 to TRBJ2-7; no clear D. The V gene's germline CDR1 is ENHRY and CDR2 SYGVKD. The V and J ends lost 7 bases and 0 bases respectively, with 10 bases between them. The CDR3 runs 13 residues. CDR3 in amino acids: CAIMVESSYEQYF. In nucleotides, the CDR3 is TGTGCCATCATGGTAGAGAGCTCCTACGAGCAGTACTTC.